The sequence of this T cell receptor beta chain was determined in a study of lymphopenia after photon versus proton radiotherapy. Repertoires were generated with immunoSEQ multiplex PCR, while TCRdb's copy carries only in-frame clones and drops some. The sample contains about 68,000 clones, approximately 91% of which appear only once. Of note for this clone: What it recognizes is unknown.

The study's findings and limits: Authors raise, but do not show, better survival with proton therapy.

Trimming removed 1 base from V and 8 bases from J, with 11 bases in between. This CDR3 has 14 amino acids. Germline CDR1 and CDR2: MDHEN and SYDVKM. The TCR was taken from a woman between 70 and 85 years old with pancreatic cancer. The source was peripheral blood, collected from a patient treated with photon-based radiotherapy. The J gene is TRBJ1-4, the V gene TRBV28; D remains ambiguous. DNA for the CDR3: TGTGCCAGCAGTTTATTAGGGTTATCCGAAAAACTGTTTTTT. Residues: CASSLLGLSEKLFF.